The TCR beta chain under discussion was sequenced for a study of blood T cell repertoires in COVID-19. Original handling: Reference gene primer amplification in the assay estimated nucleated cell counts. The data were produced by immunoSEQ multiplex PCR, yet TCRdb's version contains in-frame clones alone and is incomplete. V, J and clone size are taken as reported in that table, and D and trimming were inferred from the DNA itself. The sample contains about 250,000 clones, about 85% of which appear only once. This CDR3 region has 13 residues. V was shortened by 4 bases and J by 4 bases, with 10 bases between the two germline ends. The germline gives CDR1 SGHDN, CDR2 FVKESK.

The chain couples TRBV14 to TRBJ1-2, with D unresolved. Sequencing was done on a sample of peripheral blood. The TCR originated in a man between 18 and 29 years old with active or convalescent COVID-19. CDR3 region: CASSPHQAYGYTF. In nucleotides, the CDR3 is TGTGCCAGCAGCCCCCACCAAGCCTATGGCTACACCTTC.